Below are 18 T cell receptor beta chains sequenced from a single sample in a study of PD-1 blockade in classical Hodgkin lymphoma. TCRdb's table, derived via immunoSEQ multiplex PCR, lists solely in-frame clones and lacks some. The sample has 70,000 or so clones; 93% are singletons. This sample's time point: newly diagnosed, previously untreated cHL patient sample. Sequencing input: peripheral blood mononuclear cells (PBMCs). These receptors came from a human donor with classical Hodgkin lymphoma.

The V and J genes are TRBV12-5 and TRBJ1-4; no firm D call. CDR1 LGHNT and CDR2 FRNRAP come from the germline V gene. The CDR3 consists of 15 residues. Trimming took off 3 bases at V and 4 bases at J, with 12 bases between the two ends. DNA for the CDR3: TGTGCTAGTGGTTTTGGTCAGTCTTTTAATGAAAAACTGTTTTTT. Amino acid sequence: CASGFGQSFNEKLFF.

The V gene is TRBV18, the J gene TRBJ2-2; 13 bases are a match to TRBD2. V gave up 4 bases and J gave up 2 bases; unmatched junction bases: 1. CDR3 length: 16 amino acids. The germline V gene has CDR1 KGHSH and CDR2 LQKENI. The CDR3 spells CASSQGLAGNTGELFF. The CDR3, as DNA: TGTGCCAGCTCACAGGGACTAGCGGGAAACACCGGGGAGCTGTTTTTT.

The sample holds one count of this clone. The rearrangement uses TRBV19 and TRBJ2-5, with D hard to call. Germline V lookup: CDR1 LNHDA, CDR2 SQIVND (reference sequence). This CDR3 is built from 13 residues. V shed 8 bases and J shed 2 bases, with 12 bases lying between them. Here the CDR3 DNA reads TGTGCCAGTGCCTCGCACCCACAAGAGACCCAGTACTTC. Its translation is CASASHPQETQYF.

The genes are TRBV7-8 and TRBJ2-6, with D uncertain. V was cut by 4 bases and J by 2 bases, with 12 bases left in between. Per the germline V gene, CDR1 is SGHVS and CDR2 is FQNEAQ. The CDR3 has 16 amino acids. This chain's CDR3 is CASSSLGEAGANVLTF. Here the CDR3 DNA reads TGTGCCAGCAGCTCTCTAGGTGAGGCTGGGGCCAACGTCCTGACTTTC.

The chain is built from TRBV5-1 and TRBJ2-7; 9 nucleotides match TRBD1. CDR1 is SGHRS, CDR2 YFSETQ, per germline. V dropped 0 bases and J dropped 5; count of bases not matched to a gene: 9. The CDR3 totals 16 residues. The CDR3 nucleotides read TGCGCCAGCAGCTTGGGTGTCTCACAGGGGGCGAACGAGCAGTACTTC. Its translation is CASSLGVSQGANEQYF.

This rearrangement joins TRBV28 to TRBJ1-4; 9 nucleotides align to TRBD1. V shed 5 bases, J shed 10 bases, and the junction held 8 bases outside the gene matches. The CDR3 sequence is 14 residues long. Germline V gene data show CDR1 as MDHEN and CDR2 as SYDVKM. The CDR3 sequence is CASSVRQGVGKLFF. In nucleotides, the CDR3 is TGTGCCAGCAGTGTACGACAGGGGGTCGGAAAACTGTTTTTT.

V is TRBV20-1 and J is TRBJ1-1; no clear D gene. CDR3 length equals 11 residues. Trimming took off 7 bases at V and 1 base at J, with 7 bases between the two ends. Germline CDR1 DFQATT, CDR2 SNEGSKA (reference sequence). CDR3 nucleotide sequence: TGCAGTGGTGGCGGGAACACTGAAGCTTTCTTT. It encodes CSGGGNTEAFF.

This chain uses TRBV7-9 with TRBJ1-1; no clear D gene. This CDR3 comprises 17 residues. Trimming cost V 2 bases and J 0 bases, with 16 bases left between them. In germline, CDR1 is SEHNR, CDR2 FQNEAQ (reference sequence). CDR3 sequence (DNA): TGTGCCAGCAGCTTACGGCTGGAGGCAGACCTGAACACTGAAGCTTTCTTT. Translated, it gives CASSLRLEADLNTEAFF.

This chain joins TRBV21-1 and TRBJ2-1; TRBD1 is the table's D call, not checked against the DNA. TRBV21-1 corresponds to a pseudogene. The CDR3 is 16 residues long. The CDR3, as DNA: TGTGCCAGCAGCCCCCTCCCCGGGACAGGGGGCAATGAGCAGTTCTTC. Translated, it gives CASSPLPGTGGNEQFF.

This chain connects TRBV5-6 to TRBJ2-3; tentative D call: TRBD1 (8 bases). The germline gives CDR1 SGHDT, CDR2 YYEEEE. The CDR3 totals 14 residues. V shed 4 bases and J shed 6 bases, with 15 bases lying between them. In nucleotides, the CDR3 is TGTGCCAGCAGCCCTGGACAGGGAGGGGATACGCAGTATTTT. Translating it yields CASSPGQGGDTQYF.

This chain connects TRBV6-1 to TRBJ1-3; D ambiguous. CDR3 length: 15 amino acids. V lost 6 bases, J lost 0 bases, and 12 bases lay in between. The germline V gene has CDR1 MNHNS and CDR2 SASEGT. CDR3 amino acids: CASRERPISGNTIYF. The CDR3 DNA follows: TGTGCCAGCAGGGAGAGGCCAATCTCTGGAAACACCATATATTTT.

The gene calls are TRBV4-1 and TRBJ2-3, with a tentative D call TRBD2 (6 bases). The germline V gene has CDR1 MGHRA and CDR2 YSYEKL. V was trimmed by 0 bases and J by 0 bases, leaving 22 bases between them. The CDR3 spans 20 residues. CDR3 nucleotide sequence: TGCGCCAGCAGCCAAGATGATTGGTGGAGGGCCTACTCTAGCACAGATACGCAGTATTTT. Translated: CASSQDDWWRAYSSTDTQYF.

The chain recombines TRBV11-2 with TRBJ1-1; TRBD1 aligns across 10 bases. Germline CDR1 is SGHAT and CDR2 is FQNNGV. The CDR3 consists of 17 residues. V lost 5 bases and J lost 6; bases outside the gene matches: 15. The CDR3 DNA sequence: TGTGCCAGCAGCAAACGGACAGGGGGAAGTGTGGAGTCTGAAGCTTTCTTT. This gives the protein CASSKRTGGSVESEAFF. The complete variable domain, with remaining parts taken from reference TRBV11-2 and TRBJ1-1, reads EAGVAQSPRYKIIEKRQSVAFWCNPISGHATLYWYQQILGQGPKLLIQFQNNGVVDDSQLPKDRFSAERLKGVDSTLKIQPAKLEDSAVYLCASSKRTGGSVESEAFFGQGTRLTVV.

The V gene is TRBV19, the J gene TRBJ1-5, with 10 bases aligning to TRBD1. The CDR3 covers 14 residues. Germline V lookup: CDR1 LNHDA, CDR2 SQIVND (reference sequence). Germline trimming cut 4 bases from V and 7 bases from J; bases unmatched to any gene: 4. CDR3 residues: CASSTTGGGQPQHF. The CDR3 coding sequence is TGTGCCAGTAGTACGACAGGGGGCGGACAGCCCCAGCATTTT.

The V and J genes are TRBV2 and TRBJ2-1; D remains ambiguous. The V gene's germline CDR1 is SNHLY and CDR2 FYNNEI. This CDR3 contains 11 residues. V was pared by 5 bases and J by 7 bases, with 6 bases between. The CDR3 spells CASSYMNEQFF. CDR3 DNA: TGTGCCAGCAGTTACATGAATGAGCAGTTCTTC.

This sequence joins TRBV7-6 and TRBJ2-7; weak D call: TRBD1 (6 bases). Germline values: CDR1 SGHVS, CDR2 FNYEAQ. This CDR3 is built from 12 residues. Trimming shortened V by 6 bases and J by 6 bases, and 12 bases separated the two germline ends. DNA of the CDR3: TGTGCCAGCAGAGCAGGGGCGGGCGAGCAGTACTTC. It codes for CASRAGAGEQYF.

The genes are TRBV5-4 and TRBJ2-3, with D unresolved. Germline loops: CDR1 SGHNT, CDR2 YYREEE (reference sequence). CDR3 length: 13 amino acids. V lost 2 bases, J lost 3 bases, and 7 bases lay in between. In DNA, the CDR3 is TGTGCCAGCAGCTTCTCCAAGACAGATACGCAGTATTTT. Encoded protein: CASSFSKTDTQYF.

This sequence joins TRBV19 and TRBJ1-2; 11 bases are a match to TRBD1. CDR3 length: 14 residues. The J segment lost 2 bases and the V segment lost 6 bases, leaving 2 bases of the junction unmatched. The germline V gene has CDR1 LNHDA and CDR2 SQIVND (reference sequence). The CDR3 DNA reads TGTGCCAGTAGAAGGACAGGGGGCAACTATGGCTACACCTTC. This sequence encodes CASRRTGGNYGYTF.